This section outlines one TCR beta chain sequence together with its context. Its antigen is not identified. The sample belongs to a study of T-cell memory formation after mild COVID-19. Across the whole study: TCR clusters were mostly donor specific.

Constant-segment-primed 5'RACE gave TCR alpha and TCR beta cDNA libraries with sample barcodes and UMIs. TCRdb re-called the 5' RACE reads through MiXCR, storing one row per CDR3 protein. The table has some 130,000 distinct CDR3 sequences, approximately 15% seen once. Notes on the study in general: Among CD4+ contracting clones, most were CM and EM, and CD8+ ones EMRA. CD4+ bias marked clones expanding day 15 to 37, unlike balanced contracting clones.

V lost 1 base to trimming and J lost 1 base, with 23 bases between them. Germline values: CDR1 SGHTA, CDR2 FQGNSA. The CDR3 contains 20 residues. The sequence was obtained from an adult woman who had mild COVID-19 (a few samples of this study predate the infection). Cell type and time point are not known. The genes are TRBV7-2 and TRBJ1-5, with a weak D call TRBD1 (6 bases). The sequenced sample consisted of PBMCs or a T cell subset sorted from them (not recorded which). The chain's CDR3 is CASSLVPVLAQGSSNQPQHF. The DNA for the CDR3 is TGTGCCAGCAGCTTAGTTCCCGTATTAGCACAGGGCTCCAGCAATCAGCCCCAGCATTTT.